The 2 T cell receptor beta chains below were found in one sample sequenced in a study of blood T cell repertoires in COVID-19. The table came from immunoSEQ multiplex PCR; TCRdb's copy has only in-frame clones and leaves some out. This repertoire shows 250,000 or so clones, roughly four fifths found once; its top ten account for roughly 10%. The sequencing sample was made of peripheral blood. The source of these receptors is a man at least 80 years old with acute or convalescent COVID-19.

V is TRBV7-2 and J is TRBJ2-7, with D perhaps TRBD2 (6 bases). Germline-derived CDR1 and CDR2 are SGHTA and FQGNSA. This CDR3 comprises 14 residues. With 4 bases removed from V and 5 bases from J, the gap between germline ends came to 15 bases. CDR3: CASSSVGDFHEQYF. CDR3 in DNA: TGTGCCAGCAGCTCGGTCGGGGACTTCCACGAGCAGTACTTC.

This chain joins TRBV12-3 or TRBV12-4 and TRBJ1-4; D is unresolved. The CDR3 loop spans 11 amino acids. V lost 4 bases and J lost 10, with 7 bases in between. CDR3 in DNA: TGTGCCAGCAGTTCGCGCGGAAAACTGTTTTTT. This encodes CASSSRGKLFF.